This T cell receptor beta chain appears in the sequencing data of a study of identical twins. Study results and limitations: Sharing of beta out-of-frame sequences by twins showed a weaker excess.

A universal primer site was incorporated via template switching, and the cDNA contained unique molecular identifiers. TCRdb re-analysed the 5' RACE reads in MiXCR, keeping a single row per CDR3 protein. The table records about 690,000 distinct CDR3 sequences, 21% of them present only once. Of note for this clonotype: The antigen remains undetermined.

The CDR3 is made up of 16 amino acids. V lost 4 bases and J lost 3, with 19 bases in between. The germline CDR1 and CDR2 sequences are SGDLS and YYNGEE. The same sample was also used in a study of T cells expressing NK-cell markers.

The TCR originated in a woman younger than 35 in good health. This chain links TRBV9 with TRBJ2-5, with D perhaps TRBD2 (5 bases). The sample comprised PBMCs. CDR3 sequence reads: CASSPGFGLAKETQYF. Here the CDR3 DNA reads TGTGCCAGCAGCCCCGGATTCGGGCTAGCTAAAGAGACCCAGTACTTC.